One T cell receptor beta chain is described in this entry. The antigen is undetermined. Negative isolation yielded the CD8+ and CD4+ T cells, while FACS enriched the TEMRA cells. This sample was included in a study of CD8 T cells in Susac syndrome. Turning to the study itself: Blood was drawn from Susac syndrome patients while they were therapy-naive, on corticosteroids, or on intravenous immunoglobulin alone. General study findings and limits: It was acknowledged by the study that relatively few individuals were included in its TCR sequencing and HLA analysis.

Reverse transcription of roughly 0.45 to 1 ug RNA used random hexamers. The immunoSEQ assay covered 54 Vbeta and 13 Jbeta segments for CDR3. MiXCR, applied by TCRdb to the immunoSEQ multiplex PCR reads, yields one record per CDR3 protein. This table holds 65,000 to 85,000 distinct CDR3 sequences, approximately 93% found once. The ends were cut back, 6 bases at V and 3 bases at J, with 9 bases in the middle. This CDR3 spans 12 amino acids. Germline values: CDR1 SNHLY, CDR2 FYNNEI. Sequenced: CD8+ T cells from PBMCs. The chain recombines TRBV2 with TRBJ2-7; D possibly matches TRBD1 or TRBD2 (6 bases each). This receptor was obtained from a human donor with Susac syndrome. CDR3 nucleotide sequence: TGTGCCAGCAGCGGGGGCCTCTACGAGCAGTACTTC. This sequence encodes CASSGGLYEQYF.